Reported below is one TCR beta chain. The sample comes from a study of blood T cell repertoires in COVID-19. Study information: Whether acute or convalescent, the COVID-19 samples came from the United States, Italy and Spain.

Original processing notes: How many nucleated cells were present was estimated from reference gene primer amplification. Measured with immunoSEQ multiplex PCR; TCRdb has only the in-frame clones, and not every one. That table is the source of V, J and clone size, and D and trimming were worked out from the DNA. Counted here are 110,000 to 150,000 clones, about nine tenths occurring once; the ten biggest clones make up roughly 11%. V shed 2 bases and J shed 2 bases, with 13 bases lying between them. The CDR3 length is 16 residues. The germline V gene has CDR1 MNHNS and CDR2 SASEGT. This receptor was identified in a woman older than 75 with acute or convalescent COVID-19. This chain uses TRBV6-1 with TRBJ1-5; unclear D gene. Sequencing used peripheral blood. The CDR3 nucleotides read TGTGCCAGCAGTGAAACGCCCGGGAGGGGCAATCAGCCCCAGCATTTT. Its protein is CASSETPGRGNQPQHF.